There are a few counts of the clone carrying this T cell receptor (beta chain). Primers used in a second PCR of roughly 7 to 12 cycles were a sample-barcoded 5' primer and a J-beta primer mix. The authors tagged each cDNA molecule using a template-switch adaptor with 12 random nucleotides. A single record per CDR3 protein comes from TCRdb applying MiXCR to the 5' RACE reads. The table includes about 670,000 distinct CDR3 sequences, around 41% detected once. The CDR3 has 13 residues. Trimming shortened V by 3 bases and J by 7 bases, and 13 bases separated the two germline ends. The germline V gene has CDR1 MGHRA and CDR2 YSYEKL. The data are from a study of blood T cells in healthy people across ages.

The TCR originated in a man older than 75 in good health. The chain is built from TRBV4-1 and TRBJ2-7, with D perhaps matching TRBD1 (6 bases). Sequencing was performed on blood. The CDR3 nucleotides read TGCGCCAGCAGCCACAGACAGGAGTGGGAGCAGTACTTC. Translated, it gives CASSHRQEWEQYF.